This entry lists 3 T cell receptor beta chains sequenced from one sample in a study of blood T cell repertoires in COVID-19. The assay was immunoSEQ multiplex PCR, and TCRdb's table has in-frame clones only and misses some. The repertoire holds over 250,000 clones, with under 90% as singletons. The sequencing sample was made of peripheral blood. These receptor sequences come from a middle-aged man with acute or convalescent COVID-19.

The chain employs TRBV5-1 and TRBJ2-3, with 10 nucleotides matching TRBD2. Trimming took 5 bases from V and 0 from J; bases not matched to a gene: 9. The CDR3 extends over 17 amino acids. Germline V CDR1 and CDR2: SGHRS, YFSETQ. This CDR3 reads CASRSETSGASTDTQYF. CDR3 DNA: TGCGCCAGCAGGTCGGAAACTAGCGGGGCTAGCACAGATACGCAGTATTTT. Using reference TRBV5-1 and TRBJ2-3 for the parts outside the CDR3, the full variable domain is KAGVTQTPRYLIKTRGQQVTLSCSPISGHRSVSWYQQTPGQGLQFLFEYFSETQRNKGNFPGRFSGRQFSNSRSEMNVSTLELGDSALYLCASRSETSGASTDTQYFGPGTRLTVL.

The chain combines TRBV3-1 (or the pseudogene TRBV3-2) with TRBJ2-4; the D gene is possibly TRBD2 (6 bases). Trimming pared 4 bases from V and 0 bases from J, leaving 13 bases between. The length of the CDR3 is 16 residues. Looked up from germline, CDR1 is LGHDT and CDR2 is YNNKEL (reference sequence). DNA for the CDR3: TGTGCCAGCAGCCCGGGGGTAGTCCTAGCCAAAAACATTCAGTACTTC. Protein product: CASSPGVVLAKNIQYF.

V and J are TRBV5-1 and TRBJ2-3, with 8 bases lining up with TRBD1. Germline loops: CDR1 SGHRS, CDR2 YFSETQ. V trimming: 1 base; J trimming: 2 bases; junction bases outside the gene matches: 3. CDR3 length: 15 residues. The CDR3 reads CASSLQGAATDTQYF. The CDR3 nucleotides read TGCGCCAGCAGCTTGCAGGGGGCGGCCACAGATACGCAGTATTTT.